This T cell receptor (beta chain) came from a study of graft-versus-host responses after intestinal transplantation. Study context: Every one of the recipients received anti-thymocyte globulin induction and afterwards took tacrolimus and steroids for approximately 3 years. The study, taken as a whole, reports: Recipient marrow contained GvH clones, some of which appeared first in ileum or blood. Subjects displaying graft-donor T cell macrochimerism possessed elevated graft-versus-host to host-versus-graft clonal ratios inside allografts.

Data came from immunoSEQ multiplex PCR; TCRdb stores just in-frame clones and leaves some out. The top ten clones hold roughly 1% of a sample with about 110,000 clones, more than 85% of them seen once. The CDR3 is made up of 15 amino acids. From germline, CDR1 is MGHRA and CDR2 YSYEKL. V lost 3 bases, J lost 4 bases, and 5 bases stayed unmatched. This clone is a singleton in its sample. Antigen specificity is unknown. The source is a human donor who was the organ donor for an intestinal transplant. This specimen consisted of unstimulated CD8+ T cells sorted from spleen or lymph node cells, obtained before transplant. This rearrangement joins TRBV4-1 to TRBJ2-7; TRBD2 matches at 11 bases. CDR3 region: CASSQRLAGGYEQYF. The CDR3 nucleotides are TGCGCCAGCAGCCAGAGGCTAGCGGGAGGTTACGAGCAGTACTTC.